Included here is one T cell receptor beta chain sequence, with context. Authors' data handling: Amplifying reference gene primers gave estimates of nucleated cell counts. This table comes from immunoSEQ multiplex PCR, and its TCRdb copy is limited to in-frame clones, with some not included. V and J calls and clone size come straight from that table; D and trimming were deduced from the DNA. The sample has approximately 470,000 clones, 80% to 90% seen once; the top ten hold approximately 3.4%. The data originate from a study of blood T cell repertoires in COVID-19. As for the study in general: Italy, Spain and the United States were the sources of the convalescent and acute COVID-19 samples. T cells, B-cell-depleted T cells, or PBMCs supplied cDNA or gDNA.

The CDR3 length is 17 residues. With V trimmed by 5 bases and J by 2 bases, 11 bases remained unmatched. CDR1 is LNHDA and CDR2 is SQIVND in the germline V gene (reference sequence). The TCR sequence derives from a human donor in a cohort sampled during active COVID-19. The chain recombines TRBV19 with TRBJ1-2, with 10 bases that match TRBD1. Sequenced input: peripheral blood. The CDR3 DNA is TGTGCCAGTAGTCTCACCAGGACAGGGGGGCCCAACTATGGCTACACCTTC. This encodes CASSLTRTGGPNYGYTF.